These T cell receptor beta chains were read from a single sample in a study of T cell changes during pregnancy in multiple sclerosis. TCRdb's copy holds only in-frame clones and misses some; the assay was immunoSEQ multiplex PCR. The sample contains roughly 65,000 clones, approximately 89% of which appear only once. Specimen: peripheral blood, collected in the third trimester of pregnancy. The receptor set was obtained from a female donor in good health, enrolled as a control in a pregnancy study. The CDR3 runs from the conserved cysteine through the conserved F or W. D genes are given only for firm matches.

v_gene,d_gene,j_gene,CDR3nt,CDR3aa
TRBV2,TRBD2,TRBJ2-7,TGTGCCAGCAGTCTCCCGGGGGGAATGGGCTACGAGCAGTACTTC,CASSLPGGMGYEQYF
TRBV5-1,-,TRBJ1-1,TGCGCCAGCAGCTTGAAGCCCAACACTGAAGCTTTCTTT,CASSLKPNTEAFF
TRBV7-2,-,TRBJ1-6,TGTGCCAGCAGCTTAGACAGGGCTCCATCACCCCTCCACTTT,CASSLDRAPSPLHF
TRBV15,TRBD2,TRBJ2-1,TGTGCCACCAGCAGAGGGGGGACTAAACACAATGAGCAGTTCTTC,CATSRGGTKHNEQFF
TRBV7-9,-,TRBJ2-1,TGTGCCGGTGGGTCTAGAGGTAACTACAATGAGCAGTTCTTC,CAGGSRGNYNEQFF
TRBV28,TRBD2,TRBJ2-3,TGTGCCAGCCTCCCAGACGGGGGGGGGACAGATACGCAGTATTTT,CASLPDGGGTDTQYF
TRBV6-1,TRBD1,TRBJ1-2,TGTGCCAGCAGTTGGACAGGGTCAGACTATGGCTACACCTTC,CASSWTGSDYGYTF
TRBV6-6,-,TRBJ2-5,TGTGCCAGCAGCCCTCAGCGAGGTATCCGTGAAGAGACCCAGTACTTC,CASSPQRGIREETQYF
TRBV2,TRBD1,TRBJ1-1,TGTGCCAGCGCAAACAGGGGAGGAAACACTGAAGCTTTCTTT,CASANRGGNTEAFF
TRBV5-1,-,TRBJ2-1,TGCGCCAGCAGCCTACCACAGTCACATGAGCAGTTCTTC,CASSLPQSHEQFF
TRBV7-2,TRBD1,TRBJ1-1,TGTGCCAGCAGCCAACCCCCGGGACAGCTGAACACTGAAGCTTTCTTT,CASSQPPGQLNTEAFF